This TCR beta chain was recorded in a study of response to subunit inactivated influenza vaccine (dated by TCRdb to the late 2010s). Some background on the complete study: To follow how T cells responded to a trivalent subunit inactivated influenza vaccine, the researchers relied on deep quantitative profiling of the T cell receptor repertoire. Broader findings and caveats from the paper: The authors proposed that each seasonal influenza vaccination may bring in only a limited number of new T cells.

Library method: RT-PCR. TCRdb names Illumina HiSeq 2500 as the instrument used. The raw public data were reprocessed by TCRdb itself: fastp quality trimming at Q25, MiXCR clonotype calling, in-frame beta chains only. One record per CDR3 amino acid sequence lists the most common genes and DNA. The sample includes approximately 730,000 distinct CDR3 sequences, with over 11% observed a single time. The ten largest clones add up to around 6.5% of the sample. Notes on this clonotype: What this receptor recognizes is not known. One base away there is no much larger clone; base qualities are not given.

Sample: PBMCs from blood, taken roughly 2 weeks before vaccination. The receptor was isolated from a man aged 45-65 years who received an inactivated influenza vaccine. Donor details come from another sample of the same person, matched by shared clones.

The DNA reads as follows: TGTGCCAGCAGTACCCTCGGGACAGGGGTAAACACTGAAGCTTTCTTT. This sequence encodes CASSTLGTGVNTEAFF. The rearranged segments are TRBV27 and TRBJ1-1; 10 of the junction bases match TRBD1. The CDR3 spans 16 residues, from the cysteine through the phenylalanine. Solely the CDR3 DNA is kept, with 48 bases framed from the first base. V is trimmed back by 5 bases and J by 2 bases, and the junction contains 8 bases that no gene match accounts for. CDR1 MNHEY and CDR2 SMNVEV were looked up in the germline V gene (reference sequence).